Included here is one TCR beta chain sequence, with context. The data were taken from a study of molecular identifiers for immune sequencing clone quantification. MiXCR was run by TCRdb on the PCR reads, yielding one entry per CDR3 protein. Of roughly 320,000 distinct CDR3 sequences listed, roughly 24% are singletons. Source material for naive CD8 libraries was roughly 18,000 to 1,000,000 sorted cells, with 10%, 30% or 50% RNA. Germline V gene data show CDR1 as DFQATT and CDR2 as SNEGSKA (reference sequence). V gave up 1 base and J gave up 5 bases; unmatched junction bases: 12. This CDR3 has 17 residues.

Sequencing used naive CD8+ T cells from blood, with Jurkat cell RNA spiked in. Subset: FACS-sorted CD8+CD4-CCR7+CD45RA+ naive T cells. The receptor comes from a human donor in good health. Some libraries in this study had Jurkat cell RNA spiked in. V and J are TRBV20-1 and TRBJ1-1, with TRBD1 matching 11 bases. In DNA form, the CDR3 reads TGCAGTGCTAGAGGTCTCGGGACAGGGGGATCGGGTACTGAAGCTTTCTTT. Translating it yields CSARGLGTGGSGTEAFF.